The source of this T cell receptor beta chain is a study of T cell responses to AZD1222 COVID-19 vaccine. Findings and caveats of the study: Nearly half of the spike-specific TCRs reportedly recognize variant regions that carry no mutations. Only 5 or 6 AZD1222 recipients tested seropositive at baseline.

On this clone itself: The target antigen is unknown.

Analysis merged second doses at about 4 or about 12 weeks. The CDR3 runs to 14 residues. Germline CDR1 reads SQVTM; CDR2 reads ANQGSEA. The germline V and J ends were trimmed by 7 bases and 5 bases, with 20 bases remaining between them. The repertoire was sequenced with immunoSEQ multiplex PCR; TCRdb's copy has only in-frame clones and lacks some. The repertoire holds approximately 150,000 clones, roughly nine tenths seen once, with approximately 3.6% in the top ten. V gene TRBV29-1 combines with J gene TRBJ2-5; D might be TRBD1 or TRBD2, each matching 6 bases. Here the sequenced sample was peripheral blood, taken 28 days after the second AZD1222 dose. The sequence was collected from an adult who received the AZD1222 COVID-19 vaccine. The CDR3 protein is CSALRGAIGETQYF. In nucleotides, the CDR3 is TGCAGCGCGCTGAGGGGGGCTATCGGGGAGACCCAGTACTTC.